This entry features one TCR beta chain sequence. The record originates from a study of control samples from healthy donors and cancer patients. Clones were sequenced by immunoSEQ multiplex PCR, and TCRdb holds only the in-frame ones, with some missing. The profile shows just under 80,000 clones, roughly 89% of them singletons. From germline, CDR1 is SGHNT and CDR2 YYREEE (reference sequence). With 4 bases clipped from V and 2 bases from J, the junction kept 4 bases outside the gene matches. There are 14 residues in the CDR3. The receptor was isolated from a woman in her sixties or seventies with head and neck cancer. The sample comprised PBMCs. The chain carries TRBV5-4 and TRBJ2-5, with 8 bases lining up with TRBD1. Here the CDR3 reads CASSEQGVQETQYF. In nucleotides, the CDR3 is TGTGCCAGCAGCGAACAGGGGGTGCAAGAGACCCAGTACTTC. Drawing the rest from reference TRBV5-4 and TRBJ2-5, the complete variable domain is ETGVTQSPTHLIKTRGQQVTLRCSSQSGHNTVSWYQQALGQGPQFIFQYYREEENGRGNFPPRFSGLQFPNYSSELNVNALELDDSALYLCASSEQGVQETQYFGPGTRLLVL.